This T cell receptor (beta chain) was recorded in a study of regulatory T cells in long-lasting Graves disease. Study summary: The antithyroid drugs taken by newly diagnosed Graves' patients had been used for under 3 months. Study-level findings and limits: TRBV28 was favored in persistent disease, as were TRBJ1-2 and TRBJ2-5. Those with persistent disease had in common more public clonotypes (about 3,000) than new patients (roughly 1,000).

The germline gives CDR1 MDHEN, CDR2 SYDVKM. V was cut by 3 bases and J by 0 bases, with 12 bases left in between. The CDR3 spans 16 residues. Comment on this clonotype: Antigen unknown.

Building the TCR beta libraries relied on iRepertoire HTBI primers, and CDR3 regions underwent Arm-PCR. Using its own MiXCR run on the multiplex PCR reads, TCRdb lists one record per CDR3 protein. The table has approximately 470,000 distinct CDR3 sequences, roughly 15% seen once. The sample's time point: newly diagnosed GD, antithyroid drugs for less than 3 months. PBMC-extracted RNA yielded the TCR library. In addition, the sample was reused for a study of T cells in Graves' hyperthyroidism and ophthalmopathy. As that study records: Carried out on the TCR CDR3, a first-round RT-PCR used the HTBI primer set.

This TCR came from a man aged 40-50 years with Graves disease. Sequenced here: peripheral blood mononuclear cells (PBMCs), sampled at new diagnosis, from a patient treated with antithyroid drugs. This chain uses TRBV28 with TRBJ2-1; D unclear. The CDR3 DNA is TGTGCCAGCAGTTTCTCCGGTTTAAGCTCCTACAATGAGCAGTTCTTC. Translation: CASSFSGLSSYNEQFF.